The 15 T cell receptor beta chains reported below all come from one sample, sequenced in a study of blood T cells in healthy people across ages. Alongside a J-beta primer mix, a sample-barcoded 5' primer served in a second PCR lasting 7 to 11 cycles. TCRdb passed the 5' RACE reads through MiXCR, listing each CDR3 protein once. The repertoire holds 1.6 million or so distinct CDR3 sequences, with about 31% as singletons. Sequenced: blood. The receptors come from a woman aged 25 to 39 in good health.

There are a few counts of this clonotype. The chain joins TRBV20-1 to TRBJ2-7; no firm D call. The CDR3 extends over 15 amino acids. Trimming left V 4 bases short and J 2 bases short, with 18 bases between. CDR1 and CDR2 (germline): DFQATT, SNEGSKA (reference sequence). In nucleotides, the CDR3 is TGCAGTGCTACACTCCTCCCGGAGTGGACCTACGAGCAGTACTTC. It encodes CSATLLPEWTYEQYF.

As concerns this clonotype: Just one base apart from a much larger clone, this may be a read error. The DNA for the CDR3 is TGTGCCAGCAGTTACTCGCCCCGGACTAGCGGGAGTCGAGATACGCAGTATTTT. This sequence encodes CASSYSPRTSGSRDTQYF. The rearrangement uses TRBV6-2 or TRBV6-3 and TRBJ2-3, with 13 bases identical to TRBD2. CDR1 and CDR2 from the germline V gene are MNHEY and SVGEGT. CDR3 length: 18 residues. The V gene end was trimmed by 0 bases and the J gene end by 5 bases; junction bases not matched to a gene: 8.

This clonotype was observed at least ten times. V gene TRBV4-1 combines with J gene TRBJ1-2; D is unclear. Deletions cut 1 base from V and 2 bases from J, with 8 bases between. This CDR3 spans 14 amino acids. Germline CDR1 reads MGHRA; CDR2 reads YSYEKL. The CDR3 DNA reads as TGCGCCAGCAGCCAAGTGAACGCAAACTATGGCTACACCTTC. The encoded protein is CASSQVNANYGYTF.

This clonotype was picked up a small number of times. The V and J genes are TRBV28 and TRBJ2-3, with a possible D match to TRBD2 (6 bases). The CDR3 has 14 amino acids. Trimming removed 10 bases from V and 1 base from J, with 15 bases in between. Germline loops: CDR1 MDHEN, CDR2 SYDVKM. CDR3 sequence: CATHRGFGTDTQYF. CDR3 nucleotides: TGTGCCACCCACCGGGGGTTTGGCACAGATACGCAGTATTTT.

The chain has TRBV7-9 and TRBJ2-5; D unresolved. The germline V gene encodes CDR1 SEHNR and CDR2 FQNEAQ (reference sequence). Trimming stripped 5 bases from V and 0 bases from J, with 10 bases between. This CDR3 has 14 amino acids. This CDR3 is CASSLLLDQETQYF. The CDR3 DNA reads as TGTGCCAGCAGCCTTCTACTGGACCAAGAGACCCAGTACTTC.

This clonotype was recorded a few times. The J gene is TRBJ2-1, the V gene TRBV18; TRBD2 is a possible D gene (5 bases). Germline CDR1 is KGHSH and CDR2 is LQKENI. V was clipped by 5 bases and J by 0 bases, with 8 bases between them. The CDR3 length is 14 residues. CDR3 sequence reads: CASSKAGSYNEQFF. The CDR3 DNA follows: TGTGCCAGCTCAAAGGCGGGCTCCTACAATGAGCAGTTCTTC.

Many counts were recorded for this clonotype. Written as DNA, the CDR3 is TGCAGCGTTGGTTCCGCGACGGTAGTGGTGACCCAGTACTTC. Protein product: CSVGSATVVVTQYF. V is TRBV29-1 and J is TRBJ2-5, with no clear D. Trimming took 4 bases from V and 7 from J, leaving 19 bases between them. The germline CDR1 and CDR2 sequences are SQVTM and ANQGSEA. The CDR3 runs 14 residues.

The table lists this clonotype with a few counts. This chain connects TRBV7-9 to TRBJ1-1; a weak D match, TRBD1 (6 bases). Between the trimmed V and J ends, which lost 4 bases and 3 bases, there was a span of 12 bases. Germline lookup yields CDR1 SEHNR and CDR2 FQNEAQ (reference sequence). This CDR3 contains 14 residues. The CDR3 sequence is CASSSRQEYTEAFF. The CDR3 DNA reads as TGTGCCAGCAGCTCCCGACAGGAGTACACTGAAGCTTTCTTT.

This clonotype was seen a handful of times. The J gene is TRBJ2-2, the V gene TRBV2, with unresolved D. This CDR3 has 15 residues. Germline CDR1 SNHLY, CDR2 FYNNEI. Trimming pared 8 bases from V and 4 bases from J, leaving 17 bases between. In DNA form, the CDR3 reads TGTGCCAGCCTTCGAGCCCGGGCTGGCACCGGGGAGCTGTTTTTT. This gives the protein CASLRARAGTGELFF. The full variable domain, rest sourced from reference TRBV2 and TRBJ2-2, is EPEVTQTPSHQVTQMGQEVILRCVPISNHLYFYWYRQILGQKVEFLVSFYNNEISEKSEIFDDQFSVERPDGSNFTLKIRSTKLEDSAMYFCASLRARAGTGELFFGEGSRLTVL.

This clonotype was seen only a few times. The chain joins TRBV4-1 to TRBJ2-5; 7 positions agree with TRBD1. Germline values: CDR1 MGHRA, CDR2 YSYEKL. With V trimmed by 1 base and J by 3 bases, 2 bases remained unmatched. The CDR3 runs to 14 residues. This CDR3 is CASSQVTGKETQYF. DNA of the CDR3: TGCGCCAGCAGCCAAGTGACAGGGAAAGAGACCCAGTACTTC.

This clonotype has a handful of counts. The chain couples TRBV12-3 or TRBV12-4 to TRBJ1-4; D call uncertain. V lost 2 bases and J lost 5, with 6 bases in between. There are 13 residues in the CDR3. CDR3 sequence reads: CASSLTQNEKLFF. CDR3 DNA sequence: TGTGCCAGCAGTTTAACGCAGAATGAAAAACTGTTTTTT.

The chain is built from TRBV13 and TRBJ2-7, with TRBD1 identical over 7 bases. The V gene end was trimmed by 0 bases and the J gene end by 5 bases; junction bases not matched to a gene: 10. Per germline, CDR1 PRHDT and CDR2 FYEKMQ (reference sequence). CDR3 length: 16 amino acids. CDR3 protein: CASSLGPGQSLNEQYF. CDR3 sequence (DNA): TGTGCCAGCAGCTTAGGTCCGGGACAGTCCCTCAACGAGCAGTACTTC.

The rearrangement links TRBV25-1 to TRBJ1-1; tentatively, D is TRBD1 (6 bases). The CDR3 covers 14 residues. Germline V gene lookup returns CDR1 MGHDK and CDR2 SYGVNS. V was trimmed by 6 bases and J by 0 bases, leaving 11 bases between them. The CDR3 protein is CASRSDSLNTEAFF. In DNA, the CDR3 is TGTGCCAGCAGATCGGACAGTCTGAACACTGAAGCTTTCTTT.

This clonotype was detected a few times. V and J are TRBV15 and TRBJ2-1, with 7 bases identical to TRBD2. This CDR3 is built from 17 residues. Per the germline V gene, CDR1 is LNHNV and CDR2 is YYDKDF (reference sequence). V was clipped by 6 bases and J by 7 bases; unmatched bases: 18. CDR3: CATSPTTVPGLRNEQFF. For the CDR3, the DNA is TGTGCCACCAGTCCCACAACCGTACCGGGACTAAGAAATGAGCAGTTCTTC.

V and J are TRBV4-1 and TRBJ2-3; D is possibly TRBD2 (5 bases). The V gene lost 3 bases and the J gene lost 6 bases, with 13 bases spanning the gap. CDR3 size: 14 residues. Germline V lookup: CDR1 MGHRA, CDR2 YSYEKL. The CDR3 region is CASSQVLAWDTQYF. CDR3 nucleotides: TGCGCCAGCAGCCAGGTTCTAGCCTGGGATACGCAGTATTTT.